This is a list of T cell receptor beta chains from one sample in a study of T-cell reconstitution after alpha-beta-depleted transplantation in children. TCRdb reanalysed the PCR reads using MiXCR and keeps one entry per CDR3 protein. This sample has 450,000 to 600,000 distinct CDR3 sequences, with 13% found just once. The input for sequencing was PBMCs, mostly from graft donor cells, taken 360 days after TCRalphabeta/CD19-depleted stem cell transplant. Every receptor here comes from a male patient under 18 who had a stem cell transplant for acute myeloid leukemia, so the T cells may come from the graft donor. The CDR3 runs from the conserved cysteine through the conserved F or W. The order of the fields is J gene, V gene, CDR3 protein.

J: TRBJ2-6; V: TRBV4-3; CDR3: CASSQLGAGANVLTF
J: TRBJ2-3; V: TRBV28; CDR3: CASSLPRRGASTDTQYF
J: TRBJ2-5; V: TRBV9; CDR3: CASSVGTAQETQYF
J: TRBJ2-1; V: TRBV12-3/TRBV12-4; CDR3: CASRPSGRANEQFF
J: TRBJ2-7; V: TRBV20-1; CDR3: CSATPGERASGAYEQYF
J: TRBJ2-1; V: TRBV9; CDR3: CASSDPGLAGGPYNEQFF
J: TRBJ2-7; V: TRBV10-3; CDR3: CAIKGDTGSYEQYF
J: TRBJ1-1; V: TRBV28; CDR3: CASTIPTGGITEAFF
J: TRBJ2-3; V: TRBV4-3; CDR3: CASSLTSGSADTQYF
J: TRBJ1-4; V: TRBV28; CDR3: CASRRGTGLSTNEKLFF
J: TRBJ2-1; V: TRBV20-1; CDR3: CSARVPSGKNNEQFF
J: TRBJ2-7; V: TRBV6-2/TRBV6-3; CDR3: CASSYSTPRETSEQYF
J: TRBJ1-5; V: TRBV4-2; CDR3: CASSQGAGGQPQHF
J: TRBJ2-3; V: TRBV29-1; CDR3: CSVLPADTQYF
J: TRBJ2-3; V: TRBV5-1; CDR3: CASSLALGAFTDTQYF
J: TRBJ2-7; V: TRBV29-1; CDR3: CSVLSGDLIYEQYF
J: TRBJ2-3; V: TRBV20-1; CDR3: CSAPGTGDADTQYF
J: TRBJ2-7; V: TRBV12-3/TRBV12-4; CDR3: CASSLAPYEQYF
J: TRBJ2-2; V: TRBV7-3; CDR3: CASRLTANTGELFF
J: TRBJ2-2; V: TRBV9; CDR3: CASSRRLAGEPGELFF
J: TRBJ2-1; V: TRBV7-8; CDR3: CASSVRETGNEQFF
J: TRBJ2-1; V: TRBV20-1; CDR3: CSAAGTSGKSSYNEQFF
J: TRBJ2-1; V: TRBV12-3/TRBV12-4; CDR3: CASSLGPNEQFF
J: TRBJ2-3; V: TRBV6-5; CDR3: CASSFTRDSTDTQYF
J: TRBJ1-1; V: TRBV18; CDR3: CASSPSQGTATEAFF
J: TRBJ1-4; V: TRBV27; CDR3: CASSQGTVAEKLFF
J: TRBJ2-1; V: TRBV7-2; CDR3: CASSFSENNEQFF
J: TRBJ2-7; V: TRBV4-3; CDR3: CASSQGSGGPSYEQYF
J: TRBJ2-3; V: TRBV10-3; CDR3: CAISEETGGRVDTQYF
J: TRBJ1-1; V: TRBV12-3/TRBV12-4; CDR3: CASSSGPGQGNTEAFF
J: TRBJ1-2; V: TRBV14; CDR3: CASSRDIWNGYTF
J: TRBJ1-2; V: TRBV29-1; CDR3: CSAQGADGYTF
J: TRBJ2-7; V: TRBV9; CDR3: CASSVAGDYEQYF
J: TRBJ2-7; V: TRBV29-1; CDR3: CSVVIAGRYEQYF
J: TRBJ2-3; V: TRBV28; CDR3: CASSLLRGRGDTQYF
J: TRBJ2-1; V: TRBV5-1; CDR3: CASSPKYNEQFF
J: TRBJ1-5; V: TRBV24-1; CDR3: CATSDFLGWTQHF
J: TRBJ2-5; V: TRBV24-1; CDR3: CATSDTLQGWKETQYF
J: TRBJ2-5; V: TRBV4-2; CDR3: CASSPLAGGGIQETQYF
J: TRBJ1-5; V: TRBV28; CDR3: CASSSYSRQNQPQHF